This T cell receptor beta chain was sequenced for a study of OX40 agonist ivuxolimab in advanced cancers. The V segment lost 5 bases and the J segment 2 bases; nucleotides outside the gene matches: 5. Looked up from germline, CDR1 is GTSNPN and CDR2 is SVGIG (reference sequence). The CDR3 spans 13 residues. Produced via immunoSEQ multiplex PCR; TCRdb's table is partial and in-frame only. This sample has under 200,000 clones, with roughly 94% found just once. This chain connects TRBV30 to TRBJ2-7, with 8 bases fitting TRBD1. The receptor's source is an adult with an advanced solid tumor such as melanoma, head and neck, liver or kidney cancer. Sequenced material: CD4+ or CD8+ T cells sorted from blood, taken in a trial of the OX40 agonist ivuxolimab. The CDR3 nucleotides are TGTGCCTGGGGCCAGGACAGGGCCTACGAGCAGTACTTC. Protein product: CAWGQDRAYEQYF. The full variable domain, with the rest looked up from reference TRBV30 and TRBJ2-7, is SQTIHQWPATLVQPVGSPLSLECTVEGTSNPNLYWYRQAAGRGLQLLFYSVGIGQISSEVPQNLSASRPQDRQFILSSKKLLLSDSGFYLCAWGQDRAYEQYFGPGTRLTVT.